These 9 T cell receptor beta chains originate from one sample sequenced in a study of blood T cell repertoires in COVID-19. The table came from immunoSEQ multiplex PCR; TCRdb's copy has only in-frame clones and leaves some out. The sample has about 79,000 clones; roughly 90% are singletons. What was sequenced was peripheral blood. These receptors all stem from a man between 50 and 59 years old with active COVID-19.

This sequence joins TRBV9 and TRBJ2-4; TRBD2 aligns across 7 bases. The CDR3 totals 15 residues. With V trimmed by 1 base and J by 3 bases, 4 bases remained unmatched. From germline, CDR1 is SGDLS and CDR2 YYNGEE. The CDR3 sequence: CASSVSERDKNIQYF. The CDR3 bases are TGTGCCAGCAGCGTATCTGAGCGGGACAAAAACATTCAGTACTTC.

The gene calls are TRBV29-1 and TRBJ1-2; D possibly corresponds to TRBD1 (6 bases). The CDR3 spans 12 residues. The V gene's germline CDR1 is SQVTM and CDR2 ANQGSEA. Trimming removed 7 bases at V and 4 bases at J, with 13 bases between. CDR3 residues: CSARDTLYGYTF. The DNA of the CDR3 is TGCAGCGCCCGGGACACCCTCTATGGCTACACCTTC.

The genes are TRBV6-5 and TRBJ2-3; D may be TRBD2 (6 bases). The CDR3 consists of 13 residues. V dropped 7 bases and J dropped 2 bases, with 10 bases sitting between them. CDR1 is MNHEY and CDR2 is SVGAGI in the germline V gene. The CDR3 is CASTSSVTDTQYF. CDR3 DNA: TGTGCCAGCACGTCTAGCGTCACAGATACGCAGTATTTT.

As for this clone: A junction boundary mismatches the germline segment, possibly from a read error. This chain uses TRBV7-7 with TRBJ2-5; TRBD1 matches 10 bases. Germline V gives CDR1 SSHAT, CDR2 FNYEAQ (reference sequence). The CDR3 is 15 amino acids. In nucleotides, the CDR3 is TGTGCTAGCAGCTTAGGGGGACAGGGGAAAGAGACCCAGTACTTC. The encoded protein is CASSLGGQGKETQYF.

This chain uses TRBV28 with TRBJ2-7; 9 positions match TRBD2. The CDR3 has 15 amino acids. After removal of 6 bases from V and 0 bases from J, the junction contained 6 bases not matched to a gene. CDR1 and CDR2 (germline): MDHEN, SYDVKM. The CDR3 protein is CASSLGTSLSYEQYF. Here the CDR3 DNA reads TGTGCCAGCAGCCTGGGGACTAGCCTCTCCTACGAGCAGTACTTC.

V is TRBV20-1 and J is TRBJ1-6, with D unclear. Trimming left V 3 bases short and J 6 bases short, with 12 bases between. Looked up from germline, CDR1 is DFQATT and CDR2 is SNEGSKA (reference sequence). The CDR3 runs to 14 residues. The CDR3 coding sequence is TGCAGTGCTAGTGTAGCTGAGGCTAATTCACCCCTCCACTTT. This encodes CSASVAEANSPLHF.

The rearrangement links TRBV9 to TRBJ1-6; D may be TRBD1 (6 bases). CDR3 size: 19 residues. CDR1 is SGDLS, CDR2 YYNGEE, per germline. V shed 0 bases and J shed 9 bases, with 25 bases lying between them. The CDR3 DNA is TGTGCCAGCAGCGTAGGACCCCTGGTGGGCAGGGGTTTAGGTTCACCCCTCCACTTT. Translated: CASSVGPLVGRGLGSPLHF.

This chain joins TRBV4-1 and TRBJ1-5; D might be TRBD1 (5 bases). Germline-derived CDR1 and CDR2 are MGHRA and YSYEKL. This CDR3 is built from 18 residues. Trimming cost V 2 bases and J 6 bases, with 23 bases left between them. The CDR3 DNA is TGCGCCAGCAGCCAAACGGCCGGGGGAGGGCATCGGGTTCAGCCCCAGCATTTT. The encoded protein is CASSQTAGGGHRVQPQHF.

The CDR3 bases are TGTGCCATCAGTGAGTCTACTAGCGGGGTCACAGATACGCAGTATTTT. Translation gives CAISESTSGVTDTQYF. The chain recombines TRBV10-3 with TRBJ2-3; TRBD2 aligns across 10 bases. V lost 0 bases, J lost 2 bases, and 2 bases stayed unmatched. The CDR3 has 16 residues. Germline CDR1 is ENHRY and CDR2 is SYGVKD.